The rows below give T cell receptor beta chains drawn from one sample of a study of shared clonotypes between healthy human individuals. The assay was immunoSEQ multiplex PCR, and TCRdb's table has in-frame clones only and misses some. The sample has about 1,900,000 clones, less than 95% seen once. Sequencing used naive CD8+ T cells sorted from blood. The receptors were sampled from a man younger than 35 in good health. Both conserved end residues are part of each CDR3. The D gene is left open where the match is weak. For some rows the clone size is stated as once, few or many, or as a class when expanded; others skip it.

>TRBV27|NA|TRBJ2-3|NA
CASSLGKSGDTQYF
TGTGCCAGCAGTTTAGGTAAATCAGGAGATACGCAGTATTTT
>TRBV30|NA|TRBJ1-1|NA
CAWRFVGTEAFF
TGTGCCTGGAGGTTCGTGGGCACTGAAGCTTTCTTT
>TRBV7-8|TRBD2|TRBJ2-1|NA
CASSFTGTSGHNEQFF
TGTGCCAGCAGCTTCACCGGGACTAGCGGCCACAATGAGCAGTTCTTC
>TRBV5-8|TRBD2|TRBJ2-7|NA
CASSSPGGYEQYF
TGTGCCAGCAGCTCGCCGGGGGGTTACGAGCAGTACTTC
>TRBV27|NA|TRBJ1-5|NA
CASSLNRDYQPQHF
TGTGCCAGCAGTTTAAACAGGGACTATCAGCCCCAGCATTTT
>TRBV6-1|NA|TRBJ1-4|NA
CASLFNEKLFF
TGTGCCAGCTTGTTTAATGAAAAACTGTTTTTT
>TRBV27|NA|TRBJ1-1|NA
CASSSLSMNTEAFF
TGTGCCAGCAGTTCCCTTTCAATGAACACTGAAGCTTTCTTT
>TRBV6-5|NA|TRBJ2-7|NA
CASSQNRVQPYEQYF
TGTGCCAGCAGTCAAAACAGGGTTCAACCCTACGAGCAGTACTTC
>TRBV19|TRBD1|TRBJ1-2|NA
CASTGTGGYGYTF
TGTGCCAGTACAGGGACAGGGGGCTATGGCTACACCTTC
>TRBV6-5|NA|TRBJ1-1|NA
CASSLEGNTEAFF
TGTGCCAGCAGTCTCGAGGGGAACACTGAAGCTTTCTTT
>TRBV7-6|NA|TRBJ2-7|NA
CASSGGDEYYEQYF
TGTGCCAGCAGCGGCGGGGACGAGTACTACGAGCAGTACTTC
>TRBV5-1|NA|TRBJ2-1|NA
CASRDWTSSYNEQFF
TGCGCCAGCCGGGACTGGACGAGCTCCTACAATGAGCAGTTCTTC
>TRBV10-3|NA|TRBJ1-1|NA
CAISESYQGEAFF
TGTGCCATCAGTGAGTCTTATCAGGGTGAAGCTTTCTTT
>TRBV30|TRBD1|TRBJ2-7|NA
CAWSNRGRGYEQYF
TGTGCCTGGAGTAACAGGGGGCGCGGGTACGAGCAGTACTTC
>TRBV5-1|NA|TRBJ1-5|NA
CASSPGLGERNQPQHF
TGCGCCAGCAGCCCCGGGCTGGGAGAACGGAATCAGCCCCAGCATTTT
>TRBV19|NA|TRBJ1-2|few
CASSGRQVGEPYGYTF
TGTGCCAGTAGTGGGAGACAGGTCGGTGAACCCTATGGCTACACCTTC
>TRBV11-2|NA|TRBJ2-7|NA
CASGDEADTSYEQYF
TGTGCCAGCGGCGACGAGGCAGATACCTCCTACGAGCAGTACTTC
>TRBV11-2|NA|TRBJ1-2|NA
CASSLGRPGGYTF
TGTGCCAGCAGCTTAGGTCGACCCGGGGGCTACACCTTC
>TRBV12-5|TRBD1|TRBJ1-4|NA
CASGAPGQGVEKLFF
TGTGCTAGTGGGGCTCCGGGACAGGGAGTTGAAAAACTGTTTTTT
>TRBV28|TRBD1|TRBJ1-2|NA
CASSFWDSQDGYTF
TGTGCCAGCAGTTTTTGGGACAGCCAGGATGGCTACACCTTC
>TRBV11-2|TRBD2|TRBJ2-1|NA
CASSFYLAGDNEQFF
TGTGCCAGCAGCTTCTACCTAGCGGGAGATAATGAGCAGTTCTTC
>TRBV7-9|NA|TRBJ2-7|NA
CASSLDGQYEQYF
TGTGCCAGCAGCTTAGATGGACAGTACGAGCAGTACTTC
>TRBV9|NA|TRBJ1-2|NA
CASSVPPDRNYGYTF
TGTGCCAGCAGCGTCCCCCCCGACAGAAACTATGGCTACACCTTC
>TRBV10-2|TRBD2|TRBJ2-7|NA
CATLAGGGIGEQYF
TGCGCCACCTTAGCGGGGGGAGGCATCGGAGAGCAGTACTTC
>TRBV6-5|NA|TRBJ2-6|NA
CASMEGAGANVLTF
TGTGCCAGCATGGAGGGAGCTGGGGCCAACGTCCTGACTTTC
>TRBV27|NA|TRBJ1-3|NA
CASSPFTGNTIYF
TGTGCCAGCAGTCCCTTCACTGGAAACACCATATATTTT
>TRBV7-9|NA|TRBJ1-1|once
CASSLAQGNTEAFF
TGTGCCAGCAGCTTAGCACAGGGGAACACTGAAGCTTTCTTT
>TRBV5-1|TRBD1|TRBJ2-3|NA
CASSGGQGEELYLGERTDTQYF
TGCGCCAGCAGCGGCGGACAGGGTGAAGAGCTTTACTTAGGGGAACGCACAGATACGCAGTATTTT
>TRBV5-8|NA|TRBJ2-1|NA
CASPRLAYNEQFF
TGTGCCAGTCCTAGGCTCGCCTACAATGAGCAGTTCTTC
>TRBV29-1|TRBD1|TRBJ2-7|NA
CSVRDREKGYEQYF
TGCAGCGTCCGGGACAGGGAAAAGGGCTACGAGCAGTACTTC
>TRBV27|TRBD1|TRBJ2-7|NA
CASSPWTGYEQYF
TGTGCCAGCAGTCCGTGGACAGGCTACGAGCAGTACTTC
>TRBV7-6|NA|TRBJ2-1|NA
CASSLGRTPYNEQFF
TGTGCCAGCAGCTTGGGGCGGACCCCTTACAATGAGCAGTTCTTC
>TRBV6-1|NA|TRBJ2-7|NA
CASSEGVSYEQYF
TGTGCCAGCAGTGAAGGAGTGAGCTACGAGCAGTACTTC
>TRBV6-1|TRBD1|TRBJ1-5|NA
CASSEHRGGSNQPQHF
TGTGCCAGCAGTGAACACAGGGGCGGAAGCAATCAGCCCCAGCATTTT
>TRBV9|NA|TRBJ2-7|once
CASSVEGMGPYEQYF
TGTGCCAGCAGCGTAGAAGGAATGGGACCCTACGAGCAGTACTTC
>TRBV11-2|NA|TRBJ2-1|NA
CASSYGTVGEQFF
TGTGCCAGCAGCTACGGGACTGTTGGTGAGCAGTTCTTC
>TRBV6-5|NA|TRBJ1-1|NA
CASLPRDGMNTEAFF
TGTGCCAGCCTTCCCCGGGACGGGATGAACACTGAAGCTTTCTTT
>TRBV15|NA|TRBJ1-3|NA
CATSREEDGNTIYF
TGTGCCACCAGCAGAGAAGAAGATGGAAACACCATATATTTT
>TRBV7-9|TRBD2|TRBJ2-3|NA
CASSALAGGVPDTQYF
TGTGCCAGCAGCGCCCTAGCGGGAGGGGTGCCAGATACGCAGTATTTT
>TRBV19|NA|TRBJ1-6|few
CASSIFGLGNSPLHF
TGTGCCAGTAGTATATTCGGACTTGGTAATTCACCCCTCCACTTT
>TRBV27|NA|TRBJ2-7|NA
CASSLLPGEQYF
TGTGCCAGCAGTTTATTGCCGGGGGAGCAGTACTTC
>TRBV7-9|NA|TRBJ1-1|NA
CASSPTTLNTEAFF
TGTGCCAGCAGCCCGACCACTCTGAACACTGAAGCTTTCTTT
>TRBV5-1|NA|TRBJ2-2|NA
CASSLEGSGELFF
TGCGCCAGCAGCTTGGAGGGATCCGGGGAGCTGTTTTTT
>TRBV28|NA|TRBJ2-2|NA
CASSLVWDSTLTGELFF
TGTGCCAGCAGTTTAGTTTGGGATTCAACCCTCACCGGGGAGCTGTTTTTT